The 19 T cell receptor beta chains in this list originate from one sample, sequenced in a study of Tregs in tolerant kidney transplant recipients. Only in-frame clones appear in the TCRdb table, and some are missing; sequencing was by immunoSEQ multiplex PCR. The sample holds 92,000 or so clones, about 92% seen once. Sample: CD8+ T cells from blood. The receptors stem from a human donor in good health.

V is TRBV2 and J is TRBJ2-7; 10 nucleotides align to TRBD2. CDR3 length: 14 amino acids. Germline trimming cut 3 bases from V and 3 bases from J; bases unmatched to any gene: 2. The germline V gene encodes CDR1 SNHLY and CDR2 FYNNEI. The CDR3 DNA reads TGTGCCAGCAGTGATGGACTAGCGGACTACGAGCAGTACTTC. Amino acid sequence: CASSDGLADYEQYF.

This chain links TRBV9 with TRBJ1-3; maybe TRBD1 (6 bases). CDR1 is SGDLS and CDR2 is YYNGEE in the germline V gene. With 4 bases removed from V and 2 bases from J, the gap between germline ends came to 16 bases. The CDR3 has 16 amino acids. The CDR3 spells CASSPEGGLTGNTIYF. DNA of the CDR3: TGTGCCAGCAGCCCCGAGGGGGGCCTTACTGGAAACACCATATATTTT.

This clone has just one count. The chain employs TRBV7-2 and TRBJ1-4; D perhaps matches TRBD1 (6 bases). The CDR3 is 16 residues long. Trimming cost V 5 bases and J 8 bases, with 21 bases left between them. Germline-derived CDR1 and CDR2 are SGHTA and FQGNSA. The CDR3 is CASSLGTGSPREKLFF. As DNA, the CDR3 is TGTGCCAGCAGCCTAGGAACAGGGTCGCCGCGAGAAAAACTGTTTTTT.

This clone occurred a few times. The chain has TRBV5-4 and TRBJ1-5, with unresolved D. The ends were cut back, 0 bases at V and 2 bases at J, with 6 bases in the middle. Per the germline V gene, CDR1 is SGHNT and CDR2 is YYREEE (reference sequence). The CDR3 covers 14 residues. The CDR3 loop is CASSLGGGNQPQHF. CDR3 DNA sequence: TGTGCCAGCAGCTTGGGTGGGGGCAATCAGCCCCAGCATTTT.

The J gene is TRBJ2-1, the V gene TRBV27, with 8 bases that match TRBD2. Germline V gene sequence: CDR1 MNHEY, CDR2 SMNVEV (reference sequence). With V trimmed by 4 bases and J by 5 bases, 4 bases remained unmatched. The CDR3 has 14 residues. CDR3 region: CASSWLAGDNEQFF. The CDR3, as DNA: TGTGCCAGCAGTTGGCTAGCGGGTGACAATGAGCAGTTCTTC.

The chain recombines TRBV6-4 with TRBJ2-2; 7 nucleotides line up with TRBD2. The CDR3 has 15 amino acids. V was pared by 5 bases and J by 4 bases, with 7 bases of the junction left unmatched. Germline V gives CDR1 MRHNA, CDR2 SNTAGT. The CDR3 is CASSSDPGGTGELFF. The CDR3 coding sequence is TGTGCCAGCAGTTCCGACCCGGGAGGCACCGGGGAGCTGTTTTTT.

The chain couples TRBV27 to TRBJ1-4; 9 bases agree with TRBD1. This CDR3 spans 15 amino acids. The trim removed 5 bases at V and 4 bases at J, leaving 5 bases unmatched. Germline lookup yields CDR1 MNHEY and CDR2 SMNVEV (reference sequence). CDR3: CASSVRDRDNEKLFF. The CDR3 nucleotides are TGTGCCAGCAGTGTACGGGACAGGGATAATGAAAAACTGTTTTTT. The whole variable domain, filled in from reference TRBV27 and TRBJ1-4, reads EAQVTQNPRYLITVTGKKLTVTCSQNMNHEYMSWYRQDPGLGLRQIYYSMNVEVTDKGDVPEGYKVSRKEKRNFPLILESPSPNQTSLYFCASSVRDRDNEKLFFGSGTQLSVL.

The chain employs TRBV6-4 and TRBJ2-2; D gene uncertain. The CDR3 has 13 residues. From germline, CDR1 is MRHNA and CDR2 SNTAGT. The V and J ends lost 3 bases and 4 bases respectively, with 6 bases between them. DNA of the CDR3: TGTGCCAGCAGTGAAGTTAGCACCGGGGAGCTGTTTTTT. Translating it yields CASSEVSTGELFF.

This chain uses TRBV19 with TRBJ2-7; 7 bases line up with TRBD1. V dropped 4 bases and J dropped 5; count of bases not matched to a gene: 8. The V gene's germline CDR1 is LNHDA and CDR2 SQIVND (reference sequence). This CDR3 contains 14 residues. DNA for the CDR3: TGTGCCAGTAGTAGGGGCAGGGGGTACGACGAGCAGTACTTC. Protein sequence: CASSRGRGYDEQYF. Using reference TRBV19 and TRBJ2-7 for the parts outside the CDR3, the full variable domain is DGGITQSPKYLFRKEGQNVTLSCEQNLNHDAMYWYRQDPGQGLRLIYYSQIVNDFQKGDIAEGYSVSREKKESFPLTVTSAQKNPTAFYLCASSRGRGYDEQYFGPGTRLTVT.

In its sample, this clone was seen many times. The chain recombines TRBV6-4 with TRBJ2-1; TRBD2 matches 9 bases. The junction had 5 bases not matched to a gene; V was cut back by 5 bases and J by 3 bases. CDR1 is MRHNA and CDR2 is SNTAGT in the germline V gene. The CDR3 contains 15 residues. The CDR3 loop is CASSLAGEGYNEQFF. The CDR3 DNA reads TGTGCCAGCAGTTTAGCGGGAGAGGGCTACAATGAGCAGTTCTTC.

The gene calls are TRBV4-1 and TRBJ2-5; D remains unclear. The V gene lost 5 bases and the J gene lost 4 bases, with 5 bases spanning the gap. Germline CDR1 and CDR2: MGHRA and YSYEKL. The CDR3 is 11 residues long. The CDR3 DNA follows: TGCGCCAGCAGCTTGGGAGAGACCCAGTACTTC. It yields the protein CASSLGETQYF.

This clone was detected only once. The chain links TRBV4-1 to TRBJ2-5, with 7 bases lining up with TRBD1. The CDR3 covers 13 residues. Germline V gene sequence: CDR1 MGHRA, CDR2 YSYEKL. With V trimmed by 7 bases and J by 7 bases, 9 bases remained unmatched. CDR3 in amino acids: CASTPTGSGTQYF. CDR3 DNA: TGCGCCAGCACCCCGACAGGGTCGGGGACCCAGTACTTC.

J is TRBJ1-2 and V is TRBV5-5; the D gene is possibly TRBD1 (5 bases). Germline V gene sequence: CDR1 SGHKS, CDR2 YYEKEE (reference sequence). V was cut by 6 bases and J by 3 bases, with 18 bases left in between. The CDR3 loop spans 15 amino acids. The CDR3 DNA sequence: TGTGCCAGCAACGAGGCGGGGCGTTTCGACTATGGCTACACCTTC. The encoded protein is CASNEAGRFDYGYTF.

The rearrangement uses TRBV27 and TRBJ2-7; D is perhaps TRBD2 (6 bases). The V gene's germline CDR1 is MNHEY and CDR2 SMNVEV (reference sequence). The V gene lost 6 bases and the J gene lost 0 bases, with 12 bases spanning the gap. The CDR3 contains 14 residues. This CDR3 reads CASSHGGPSYEQYF. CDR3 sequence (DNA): TGTGCCAGCAGCCACGGGGGACCCTCCTACGAGCAGTACTTC.

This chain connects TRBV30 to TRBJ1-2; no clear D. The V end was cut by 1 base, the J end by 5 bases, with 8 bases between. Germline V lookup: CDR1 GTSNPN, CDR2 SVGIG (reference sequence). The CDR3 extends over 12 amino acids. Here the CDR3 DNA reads TGTGCCTGGAGTGCTGGGTCATATGGCTACACCTTC. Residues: CAWSAGSYGYTF.

CDR3 sequence (DNA): TGTGCCAGCACCCGCTCCGGGACAGGGGTGTCCTACGAGCAGTACTTC. This gives the protein CASTRSGTGVSYEQYF. This rearrangement joins TRBV11-2 to TRBJ2-7, with TRBD1 identical over 10 bases. Germline V gene lookup returns CDR1 SGHAT and CDR2 FQNNGV. The CDR3 extends over 16 amino acids. Trimming removed 7 bases from V and 1 base from J; junction bases left unmatched: 10.

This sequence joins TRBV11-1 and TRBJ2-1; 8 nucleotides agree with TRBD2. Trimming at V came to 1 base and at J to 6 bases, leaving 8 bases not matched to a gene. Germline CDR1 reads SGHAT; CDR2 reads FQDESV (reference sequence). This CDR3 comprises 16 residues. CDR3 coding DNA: TGTGCCAGCAGCTTAGGTTCGGTAGCGGGGTTCAATGAGCAGTTCTTC. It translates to CASSLGSVAGFNEQFF.

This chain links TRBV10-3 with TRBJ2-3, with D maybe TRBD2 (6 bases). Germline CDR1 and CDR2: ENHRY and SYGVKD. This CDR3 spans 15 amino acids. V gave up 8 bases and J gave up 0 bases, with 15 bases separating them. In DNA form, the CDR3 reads TGTGCCATCGGGGCTCGGGACTCTAGCACAGATACGCAGTATTTT. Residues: CAIGARDSSTDTQYF.

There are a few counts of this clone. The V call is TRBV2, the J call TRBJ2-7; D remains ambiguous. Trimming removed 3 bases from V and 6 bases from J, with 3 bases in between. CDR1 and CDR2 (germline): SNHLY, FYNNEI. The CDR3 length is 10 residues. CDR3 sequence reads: CASSDGEQYF. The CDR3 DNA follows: TGTGCCAGCAGTGATGGCGAGCAGTACTTC. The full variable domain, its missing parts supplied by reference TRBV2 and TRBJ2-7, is EPEVTQTPSHQVTQMGQEVILRCVPISNHLYFYWYRQILGQKVEFLVSFYNNEISEKSEIFDDQFSVERPDGSNFTLKIRSTKLEDSAMYFCASSDGEQYFGPGTRLTVT.